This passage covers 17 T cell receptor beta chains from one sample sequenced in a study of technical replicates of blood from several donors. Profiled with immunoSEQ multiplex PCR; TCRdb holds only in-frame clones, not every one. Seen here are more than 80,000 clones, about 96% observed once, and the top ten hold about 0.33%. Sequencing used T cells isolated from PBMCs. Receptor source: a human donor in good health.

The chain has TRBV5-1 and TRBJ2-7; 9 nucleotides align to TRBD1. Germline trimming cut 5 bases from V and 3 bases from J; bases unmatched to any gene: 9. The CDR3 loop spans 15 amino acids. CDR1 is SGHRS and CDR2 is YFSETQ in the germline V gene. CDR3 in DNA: TGCGCCAGCAGTTATGTGTTGACAGGGGGCTACGAGCAGTACTTC. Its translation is CASSYVLTGGYEQYF.

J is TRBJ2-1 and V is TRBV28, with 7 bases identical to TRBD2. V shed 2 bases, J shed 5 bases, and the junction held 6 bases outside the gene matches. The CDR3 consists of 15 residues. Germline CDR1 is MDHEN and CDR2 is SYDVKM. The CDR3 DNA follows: TGTGCCAGCAGTTTAACTAGCGAATACAACAATGAGCAGTTCTTC. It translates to CASSLTSEYNNEQFF.

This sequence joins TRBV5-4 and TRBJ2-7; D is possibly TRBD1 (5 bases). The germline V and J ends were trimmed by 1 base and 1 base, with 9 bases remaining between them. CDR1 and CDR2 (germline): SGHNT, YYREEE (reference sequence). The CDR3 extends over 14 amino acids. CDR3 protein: CASSLTGQSYEQYF. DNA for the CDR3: TGTGCCAGCAGCTTGACCGGACAATCCTACGAGCAGTACTTC.

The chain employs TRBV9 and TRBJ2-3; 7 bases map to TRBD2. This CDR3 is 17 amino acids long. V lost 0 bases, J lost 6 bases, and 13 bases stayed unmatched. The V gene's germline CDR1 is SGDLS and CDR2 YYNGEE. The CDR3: CASSVGGAGRLGDTQYF. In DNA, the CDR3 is TGTGCCAGCAGCGTAGGGGGAGCGGGGAGACTAGGGGATACGCAGTATTTT.

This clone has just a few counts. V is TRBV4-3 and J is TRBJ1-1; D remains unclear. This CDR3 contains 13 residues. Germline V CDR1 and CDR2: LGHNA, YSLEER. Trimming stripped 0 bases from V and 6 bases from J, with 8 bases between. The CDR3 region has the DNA TGCGCCAGCAGCCAAGATATGAGGGCTGAAGCTTTCTTT. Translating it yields CASSQDMRAEAFF.

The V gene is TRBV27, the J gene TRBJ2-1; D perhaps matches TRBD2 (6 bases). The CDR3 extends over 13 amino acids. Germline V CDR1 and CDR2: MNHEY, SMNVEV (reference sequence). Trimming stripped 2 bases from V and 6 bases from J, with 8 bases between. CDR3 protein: CASSLGGANEQFF. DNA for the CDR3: TGTGCCAGCAGTTTAGGAGGGGCCAATGAGCAGTTCTTC.

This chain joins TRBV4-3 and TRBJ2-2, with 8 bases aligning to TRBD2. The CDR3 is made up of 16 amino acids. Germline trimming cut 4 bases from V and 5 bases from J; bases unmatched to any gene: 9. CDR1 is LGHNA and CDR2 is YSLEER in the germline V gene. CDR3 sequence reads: CASSRTLAGPTGELFF. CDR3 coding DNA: TGCGCCAGCAGCCGAACCCTAGCGGGTCCAACCGGGGAGCTGTTTTTT.

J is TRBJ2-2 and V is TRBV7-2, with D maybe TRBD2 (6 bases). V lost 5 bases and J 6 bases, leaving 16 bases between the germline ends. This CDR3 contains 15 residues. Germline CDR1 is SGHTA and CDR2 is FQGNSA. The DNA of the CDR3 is TGTGCCAGCAGCCCGCCCGGAGCTAGCGCCGGGGAGCTGTTTTTT. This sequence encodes CASSPPGASAGELFF.

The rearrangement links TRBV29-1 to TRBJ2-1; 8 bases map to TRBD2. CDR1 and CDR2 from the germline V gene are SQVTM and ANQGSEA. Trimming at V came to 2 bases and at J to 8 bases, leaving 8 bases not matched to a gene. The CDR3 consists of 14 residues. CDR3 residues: CSVEKGTSIDEQFF. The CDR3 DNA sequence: TGCAGCGTTGAAAAAGGGACTAGTATCGATGAGCAGTTCTTC.

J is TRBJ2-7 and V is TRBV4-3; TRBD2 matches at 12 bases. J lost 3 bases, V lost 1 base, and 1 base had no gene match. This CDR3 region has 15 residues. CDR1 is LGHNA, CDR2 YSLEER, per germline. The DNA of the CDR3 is TGCGCCAGCAGCCAAGGGACTAGCGGGATCTACGAGCAGTACTTC. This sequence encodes CASSQGTSGIYEQYF.

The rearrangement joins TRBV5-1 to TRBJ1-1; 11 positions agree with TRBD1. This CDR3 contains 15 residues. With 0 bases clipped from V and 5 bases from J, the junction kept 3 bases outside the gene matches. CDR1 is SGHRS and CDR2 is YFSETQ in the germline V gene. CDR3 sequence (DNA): TGCGCCAGCAGCTTGGTGGGACAGGGGGTAACTGAAGCTTTCTTT. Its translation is CASSLVGQGVTEAFF. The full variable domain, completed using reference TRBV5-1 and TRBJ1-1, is KAGVTQTPRYLIKTRGQQVTLSCSPISGHRSVSWYQQTPGQGLQFLFEYFSETQRNKGNFPGRFSGRQFSNSRSEMNVSTLELGDSALYLCASSLVGQGVTEAFFGQGTRLTVV.

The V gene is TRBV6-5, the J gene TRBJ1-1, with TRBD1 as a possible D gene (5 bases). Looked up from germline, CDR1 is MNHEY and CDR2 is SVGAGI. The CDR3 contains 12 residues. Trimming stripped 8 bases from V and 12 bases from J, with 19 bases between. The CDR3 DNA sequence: TGTGCCAGCCATACCCCCCGGGGGGGACCTTTCTTT. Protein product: CASHTPRGGPFF.

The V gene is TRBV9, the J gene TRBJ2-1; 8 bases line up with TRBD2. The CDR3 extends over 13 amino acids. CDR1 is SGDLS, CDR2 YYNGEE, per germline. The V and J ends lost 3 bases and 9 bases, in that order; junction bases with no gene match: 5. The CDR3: CASSGTLAGEQFF. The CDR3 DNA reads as TGTGCCAGCAGCGGAACCCTAGCGGGTGAGCAGTTCTTC.

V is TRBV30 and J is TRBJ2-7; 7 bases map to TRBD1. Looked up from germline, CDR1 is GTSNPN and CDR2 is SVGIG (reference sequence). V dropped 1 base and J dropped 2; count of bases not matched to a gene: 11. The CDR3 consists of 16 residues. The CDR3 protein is CAWSAPRQGRPYEQYF. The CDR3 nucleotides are TGTGCCTGGAGTGCCCCAAGACAGGGAAGGCCCTACGAGCAGTACTTC.

The CDR3, as DNA: TGTGCCAGCAGCGGGACAGGGCGGGATACTGAAGCTTTCTTT. It translates to CASSGTGRDTEAFF. The rearrangement joins TRBV7-2 to TRBJ1-1; 9 bases map to TRBD1. After removal of 5 bases from V and 5 bases from J, the junction contained 6 bases not matched to a gene. The germline CDR1 and CDR2 sequences are SGHTA and FQGNSA. The CDR3 is 14 amino acids.

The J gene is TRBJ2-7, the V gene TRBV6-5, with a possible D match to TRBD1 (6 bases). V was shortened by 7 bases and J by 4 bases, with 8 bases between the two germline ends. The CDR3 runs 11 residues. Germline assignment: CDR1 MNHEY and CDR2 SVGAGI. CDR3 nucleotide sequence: TGTGCCAGCAAGGGGGTTTACGAGCAGTACTTC. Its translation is CASKGVYEQYF.

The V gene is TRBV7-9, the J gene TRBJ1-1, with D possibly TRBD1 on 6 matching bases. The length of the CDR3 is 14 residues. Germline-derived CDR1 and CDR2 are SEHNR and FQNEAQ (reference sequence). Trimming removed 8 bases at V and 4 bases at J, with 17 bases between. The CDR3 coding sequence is TGTGCCAGCTCCCGACAGGCGGAGAGCACTGAAGCTTTCTTT. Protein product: CASSRQAESTEAFF.